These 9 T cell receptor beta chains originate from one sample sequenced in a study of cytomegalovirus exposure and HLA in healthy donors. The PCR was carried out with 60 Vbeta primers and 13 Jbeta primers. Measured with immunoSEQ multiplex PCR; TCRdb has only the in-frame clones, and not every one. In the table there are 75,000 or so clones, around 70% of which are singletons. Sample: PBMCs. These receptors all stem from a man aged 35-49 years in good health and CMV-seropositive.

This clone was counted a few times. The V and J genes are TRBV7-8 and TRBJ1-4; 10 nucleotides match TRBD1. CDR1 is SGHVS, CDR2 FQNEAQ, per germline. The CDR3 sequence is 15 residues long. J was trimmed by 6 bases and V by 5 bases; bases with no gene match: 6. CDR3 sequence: CASSSWTGGDEKLFF. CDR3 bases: TGTGCCAGCAGCAGCTGGACAGGGGGAGATGAAAAACTGTTTTTT.

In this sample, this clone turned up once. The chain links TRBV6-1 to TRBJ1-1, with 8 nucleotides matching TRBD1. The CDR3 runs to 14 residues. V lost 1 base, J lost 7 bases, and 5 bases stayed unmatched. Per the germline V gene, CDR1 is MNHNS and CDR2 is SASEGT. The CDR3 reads CASSEGGQVYEAFF. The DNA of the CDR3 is TGTGCCAGCAGTGAAGGGGGACAGGTCTATGAAGCTTTCTTT.

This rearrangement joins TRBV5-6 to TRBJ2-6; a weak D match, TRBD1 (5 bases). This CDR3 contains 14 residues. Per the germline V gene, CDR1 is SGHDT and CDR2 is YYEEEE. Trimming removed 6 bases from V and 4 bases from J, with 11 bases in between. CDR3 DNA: TGTGCCAGCATTGACAGTACCGGGGCCAACGTCCTGACTTTC. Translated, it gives CASIDSTGANVLTF.

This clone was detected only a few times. CDR3 bases: TGTGCCAGCAGTCTTAATCGGGGAGGGAGCGCGGACCTCTACGAGCAGTACTTC. This encodes CASSLNRGGSADLYEQYF. This chain links TRBV27 with TRBJ2-7, with 7 bases fitting TRBD2. Per the germline V gene, CDR1 is MNHEY and CDR2 is SMNVEV (reference sequence). Trimming took 5 bases from V and 3 from J; bases not matched to a gene: 19. The CDR3 contains 18 residues.

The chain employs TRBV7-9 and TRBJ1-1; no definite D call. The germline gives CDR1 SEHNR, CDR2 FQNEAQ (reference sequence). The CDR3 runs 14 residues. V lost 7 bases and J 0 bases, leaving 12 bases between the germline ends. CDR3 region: CASNEWSMNTEAFF. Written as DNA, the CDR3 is TGTGCCAGCAACGAGTGGAGCATGAACACTGAAGCTTTCTTT.

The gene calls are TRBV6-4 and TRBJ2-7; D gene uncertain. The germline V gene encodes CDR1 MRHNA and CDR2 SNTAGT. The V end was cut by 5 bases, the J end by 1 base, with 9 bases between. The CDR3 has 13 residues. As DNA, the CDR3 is TGTGCCAGCAGTATTGAGGCATCCTACGAGCAGTACTTC. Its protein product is CASSIEASYEQYF.

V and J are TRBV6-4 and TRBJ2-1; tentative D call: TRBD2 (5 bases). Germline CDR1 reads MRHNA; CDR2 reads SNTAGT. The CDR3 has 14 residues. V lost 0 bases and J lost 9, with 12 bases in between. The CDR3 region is CASSDSWSSTEQFF. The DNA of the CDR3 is TGTGCCAGCAGTGACTCTTGGTCTAGCACTGAGCAGTTCTTC.

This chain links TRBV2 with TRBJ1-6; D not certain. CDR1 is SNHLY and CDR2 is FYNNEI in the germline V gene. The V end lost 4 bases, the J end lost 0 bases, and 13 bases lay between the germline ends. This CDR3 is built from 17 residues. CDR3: CASSGDTKSSYNSPLHF. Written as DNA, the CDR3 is TGTGCCAGCAGTGGTGACACCAAGAGCTCCTATAATTCACCCCTCCACTTT.

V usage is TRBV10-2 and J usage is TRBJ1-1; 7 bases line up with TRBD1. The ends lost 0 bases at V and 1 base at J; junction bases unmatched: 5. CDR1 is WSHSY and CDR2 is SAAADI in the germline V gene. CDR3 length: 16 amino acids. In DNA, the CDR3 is TGCGCCAGCAGTGAGTCGGAGACAGGGAGGAACACTGAAGCTTTCTTT. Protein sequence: CASSESETGRNTEAFF.